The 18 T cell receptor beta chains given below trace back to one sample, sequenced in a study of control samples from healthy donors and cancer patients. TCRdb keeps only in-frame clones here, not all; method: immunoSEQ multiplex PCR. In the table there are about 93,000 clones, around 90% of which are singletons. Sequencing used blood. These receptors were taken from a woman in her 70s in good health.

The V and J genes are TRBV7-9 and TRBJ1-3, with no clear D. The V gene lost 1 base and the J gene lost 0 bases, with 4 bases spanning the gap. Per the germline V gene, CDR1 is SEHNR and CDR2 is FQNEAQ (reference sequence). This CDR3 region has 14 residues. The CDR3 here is CASSLDVSGNTIYF. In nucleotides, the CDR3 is TGTGCCAGCAGCTTAGATGTCTCTGGAAACACCATATATTTT.

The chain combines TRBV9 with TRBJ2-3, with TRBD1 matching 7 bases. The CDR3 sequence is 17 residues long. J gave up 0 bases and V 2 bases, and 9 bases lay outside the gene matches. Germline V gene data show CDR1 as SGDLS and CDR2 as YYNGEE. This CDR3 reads CASSVRPGTVSTDTQYF. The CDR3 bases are TGTGCCAGCAGCGTGAGACCCGGGACAGTGAGCACAGATACGCAGTATTTT.

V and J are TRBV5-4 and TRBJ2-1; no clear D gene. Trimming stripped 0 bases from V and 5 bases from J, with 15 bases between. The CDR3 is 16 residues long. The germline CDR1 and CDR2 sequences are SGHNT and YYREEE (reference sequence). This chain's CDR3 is CASSLENSLSHNEQFF. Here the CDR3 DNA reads TGTGCCAGCAGCTTGGAAAACTCCCTCAGCCACAATGAGCAGTTCTTC.

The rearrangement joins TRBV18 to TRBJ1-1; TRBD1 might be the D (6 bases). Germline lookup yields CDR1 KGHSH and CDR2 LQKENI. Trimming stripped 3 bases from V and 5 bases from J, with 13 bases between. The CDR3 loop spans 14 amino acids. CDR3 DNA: TGTGCCAGCTCACCCGGGGGCATGATAACTGAAGCTTTCTTT. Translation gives CASSPGGMITEAFF.

In nucleotides, the CDR3 is TGCGCCAGCAGTGAGTTACAGGGAAGCTCCTATAATTCACCCCTCCACTTT. Translating it yields CASSELQGSSYNSPLHF. V and J are TRBV10-2 and TRBJ1-6; TRBD1 might be the D (6 bases). This CDR3 comprises 17 residues. Germline CDR1 WSHSY, CDR2 SAAADI. The germline V and J ends were trimmed by 1 base and 0 bases, with 10 bases remaining between them.

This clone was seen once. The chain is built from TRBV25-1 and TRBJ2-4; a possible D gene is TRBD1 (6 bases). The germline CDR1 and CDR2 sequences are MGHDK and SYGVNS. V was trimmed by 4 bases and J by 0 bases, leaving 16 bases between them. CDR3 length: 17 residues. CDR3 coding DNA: TGTGCCAGCAGTGGGGTCAAAGGGGGATTAGCCAAAAACATTCAGTACTTC. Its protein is CASSGVKGGLAKNIQYF.

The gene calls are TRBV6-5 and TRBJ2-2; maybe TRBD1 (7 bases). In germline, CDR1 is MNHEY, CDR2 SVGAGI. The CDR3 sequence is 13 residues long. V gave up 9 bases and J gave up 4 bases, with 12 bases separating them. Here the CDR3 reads CASRQGGTGELFF. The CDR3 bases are TGTGCCAGTAGACAGGGAGGCACCGGGGAGCTGTTTTTT.

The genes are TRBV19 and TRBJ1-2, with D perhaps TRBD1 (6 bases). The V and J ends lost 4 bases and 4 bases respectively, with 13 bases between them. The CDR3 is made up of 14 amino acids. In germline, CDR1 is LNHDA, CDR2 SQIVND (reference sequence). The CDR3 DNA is TGTGCCAGTAGTACCGTCACAGGGACCTATGGCTACACCTTC. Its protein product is CASSTVTGTYGYTF.

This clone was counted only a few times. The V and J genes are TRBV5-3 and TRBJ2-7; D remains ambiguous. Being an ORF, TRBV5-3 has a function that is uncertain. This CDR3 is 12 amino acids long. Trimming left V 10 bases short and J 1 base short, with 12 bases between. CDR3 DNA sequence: TGTGCCCTTCCGGAGAGATCCTACGAGCAGTACTTC. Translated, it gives CALPERSYEQYF.

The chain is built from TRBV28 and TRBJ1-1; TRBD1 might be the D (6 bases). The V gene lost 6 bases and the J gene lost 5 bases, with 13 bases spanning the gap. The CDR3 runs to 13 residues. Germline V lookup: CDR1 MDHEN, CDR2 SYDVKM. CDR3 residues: CASRSRGRTEAFF. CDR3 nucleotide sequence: TGTGCCAGCAGGTCCAGGGGAAGGACTGAAGCTTTCTTT. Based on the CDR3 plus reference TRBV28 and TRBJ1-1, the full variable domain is DVKVTQSSRYLVKRTGEKVFLECVQDMDHENMFWYRQDPGLGLRLIYFSYDVKMKEKGDIPEGYSVSREKKERFSLILESASTNQTSMYLCASRSRGRTEAFFGQGTRLTVV.

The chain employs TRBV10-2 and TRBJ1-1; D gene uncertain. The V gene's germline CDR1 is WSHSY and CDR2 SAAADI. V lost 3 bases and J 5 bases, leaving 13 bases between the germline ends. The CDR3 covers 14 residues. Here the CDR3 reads CASSDSTLWTEAFF. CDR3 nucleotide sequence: TGCGCCAGCAGTGATTCTACACTTTGGACTGAAGCTTTCTTT.

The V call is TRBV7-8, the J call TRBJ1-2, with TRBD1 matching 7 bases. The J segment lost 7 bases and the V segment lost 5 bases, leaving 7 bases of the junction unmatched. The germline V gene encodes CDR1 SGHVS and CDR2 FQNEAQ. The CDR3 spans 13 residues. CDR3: CASSPEGAAGYTF. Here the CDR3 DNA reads TGTGCCAGCAGCCCAGAGGGGGCCGCTGGCTACACCTTC.

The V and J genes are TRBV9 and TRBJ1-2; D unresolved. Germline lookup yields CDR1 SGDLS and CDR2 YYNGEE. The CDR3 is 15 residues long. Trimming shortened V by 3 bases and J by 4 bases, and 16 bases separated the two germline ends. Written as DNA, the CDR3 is TGTGCCAGCAGCGAGGCACCCGGACGGAGCTATGGCTACACCTTC. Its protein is CASSEAPGRSYGYTF.

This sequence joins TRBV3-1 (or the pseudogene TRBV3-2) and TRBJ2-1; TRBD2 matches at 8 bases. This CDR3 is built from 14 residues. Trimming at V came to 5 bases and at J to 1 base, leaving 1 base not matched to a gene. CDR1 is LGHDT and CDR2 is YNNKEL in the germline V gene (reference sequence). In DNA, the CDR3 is TGTGCCAGCAGCAAGCGGGAGTCCTACAATGAGCAGTTCTTC. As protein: CASSKRESYNEQFF.

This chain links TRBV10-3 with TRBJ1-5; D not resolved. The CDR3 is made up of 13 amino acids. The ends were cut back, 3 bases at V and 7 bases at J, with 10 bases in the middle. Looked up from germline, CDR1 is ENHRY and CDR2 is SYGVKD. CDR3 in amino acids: CAISDGVLQPQHF. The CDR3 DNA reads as TGTGCCATCAGTGATGGGGTATTACAGCCCCAGCATTTT.

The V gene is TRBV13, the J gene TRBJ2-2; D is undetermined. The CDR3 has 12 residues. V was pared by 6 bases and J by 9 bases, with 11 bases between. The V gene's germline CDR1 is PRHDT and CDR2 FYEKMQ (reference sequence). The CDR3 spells CASSFTGRELFF. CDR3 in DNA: TGTGCCAGCAGTTTTACGGGCCGGGAGCTGTTTTTT. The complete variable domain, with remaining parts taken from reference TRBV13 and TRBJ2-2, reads AAGVIQSPRHLIKEKRETATLKCYPIPRHDTVYWYQQGPGQDPQFLISFYEKMQSDKGSIPDRFSAQQFSDYHSELNMSSLELGDSALYFCASSFTGRELFFGEGSRLTVL.

The CDR3 reads CASSIGTGYEQYF. In nucleotides, the CDR3 is TGCGCCAGCAGCATCGGGACTGGCTACGAGCAGTACTTC. The rearrangement joins TRBV5-1 to TRBJ2-7, with TRBD2 as a possible D gene (6 bases). The germline CDR1 and CDR2 sequences are SGHRS and YFSETQ. The CDR3 consists of 13 residues. Trimming shortened V by 4 bases and J by 3 bases, and 11 bases separated the two germline ends.

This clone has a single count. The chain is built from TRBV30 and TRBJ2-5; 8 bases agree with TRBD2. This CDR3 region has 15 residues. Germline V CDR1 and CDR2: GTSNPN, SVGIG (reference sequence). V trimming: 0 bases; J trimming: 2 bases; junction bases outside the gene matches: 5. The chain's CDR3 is CAWSVTGGRQETQYF. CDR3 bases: TGTGCCTGGAGTGTAACGGGAGGGAGGCAAGAGACCCAGTACTTC.